This is a list of T cell receptor beta chains from one sample in a study of tumor-infiltrating lymphocytes in primary liver carcinoma. TCRdb reprocessed the multiplex PCR reads with MiXCR, giving one entry per CDR3 protein. Of about 30,000 distinct CDR3 sequences detected, 71% appear once; the ten largest clones hold 25% to 35%. The sample comprised liver tumor tissue from sampling region 3. All receptors derive from a woman between 25 and 40 years old with primary liver carcinoma and hepatitis B virus infection. Each CDR3 is given with its conserved first and last residue.

J gene,CDR3 length,V gene,CDR3 protein
TRBJ2-3,16,TRBV11-2,CASSRTRHGRVDTQYF
TRBJ2-3,12,TRBV5-4,CASKSGGDTQYF
TRBJ2-5,16,TRBV11-2,CASRSRDPARQETQHF
TRBJ2-5,17,TRBV11-3,CISRRGTGWCLQETQYF
TRBJ2-5,15,TRBV6-1,CASSEHRTGGETPYF
TRBJ2-1,18,TRBV4-1,CAISQEWVPQSSYNEQFF
TRBJ2-4,17,TRBV5-5,CASSLVGMRKGSYIQYF
TRBJ2-7,15,TRBV4-3,CACRQDRWTGREHYF
TRBJ2-3,18,TRBV5-4,CASSNPAASGSWTVTQYF
TRBJ2-1,16,TRBV4-3,CASSQDRDYTYDEQFF